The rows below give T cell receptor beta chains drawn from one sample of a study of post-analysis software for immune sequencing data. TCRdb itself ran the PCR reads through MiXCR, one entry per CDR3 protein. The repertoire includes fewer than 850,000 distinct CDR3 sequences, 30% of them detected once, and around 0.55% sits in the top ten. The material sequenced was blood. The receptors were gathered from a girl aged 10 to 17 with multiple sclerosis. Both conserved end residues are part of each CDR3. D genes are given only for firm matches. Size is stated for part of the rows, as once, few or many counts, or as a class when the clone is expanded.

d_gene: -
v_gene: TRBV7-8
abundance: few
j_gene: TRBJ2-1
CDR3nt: TGTGCCAGCAGCTCAGCTGCTAAGCGGAGAGAGGATGAGCAGTTCTTC
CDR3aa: CASSSAAKRREDEQFF

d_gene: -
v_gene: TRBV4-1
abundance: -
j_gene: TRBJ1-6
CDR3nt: TGCGCCAGCAGCGACGGCGGGAATAATTCACCCCTCCACTTT
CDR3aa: CASSDGGNNSPLHF

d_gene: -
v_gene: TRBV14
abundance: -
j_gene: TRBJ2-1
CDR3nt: TGTGCCAGCAGCGTAACAGAACCAGGCAATGAGCAGTTCTTC
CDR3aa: CASSVTEPGNEQFF

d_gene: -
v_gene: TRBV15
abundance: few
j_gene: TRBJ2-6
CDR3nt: TGTGCCACCAGCTCCCCCGATCCGGGACACGTCTTAGGTGGGGCCAACGTCCTGACTTTC
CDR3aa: CATSSPDPGHVLGGANVLTF

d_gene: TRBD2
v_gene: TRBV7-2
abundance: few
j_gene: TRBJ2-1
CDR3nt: TGTGCCAGCAGCTTAGACCCGGTGGCTAGCGGGGGGGCTTACAATGAGCAGTTCTTC
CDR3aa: CASSLDPVASGGAYNEQFF

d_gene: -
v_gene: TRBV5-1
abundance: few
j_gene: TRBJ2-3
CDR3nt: TGCGCCAGTTCACAGAGCAGCTGGAGCACAGATACGCAGTATTTT
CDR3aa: CASSQSSWSTDTQYF

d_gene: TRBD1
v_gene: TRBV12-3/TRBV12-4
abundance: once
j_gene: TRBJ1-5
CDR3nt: TGTGTCAGCAGGGGGAGCGGACCCGGCAATCAGCCCCAGCATTTT
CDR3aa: CVSRGSGPGNQPQHF

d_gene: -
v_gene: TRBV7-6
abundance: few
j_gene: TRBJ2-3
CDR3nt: TGTGCCAGCAGCCCGACCGTTATGGATACGCAGTATTTT
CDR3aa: CASSPTVMDTQYF

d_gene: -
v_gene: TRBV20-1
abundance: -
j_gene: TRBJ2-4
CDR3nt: TGCAGTGCTCGCTTGACCGGGGGAGGCTGGTCCAAAAACATTCAGTACTTC
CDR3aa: CSARLTGGGWSKNIQYF

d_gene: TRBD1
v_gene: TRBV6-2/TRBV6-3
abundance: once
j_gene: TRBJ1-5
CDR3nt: TGTGCCAGCAGCCGGGACAGGGGCGTGCATCAGCCCCAGCATTTT
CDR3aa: CASSRDRGVHQPQHF

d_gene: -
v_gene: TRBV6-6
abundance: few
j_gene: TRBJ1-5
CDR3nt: TGTGCCAGCAGTTACCCCGGACGGGGCAATCAGCCCCAGCATTTT
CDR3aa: CASSYPGRGNQPQHF

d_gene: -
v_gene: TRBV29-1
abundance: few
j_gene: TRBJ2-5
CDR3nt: TGCAGCGTTTTACCCTACAGGCTCCAAGAGACCCAGTACTTC
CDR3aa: CSVLPYRLQETQYF

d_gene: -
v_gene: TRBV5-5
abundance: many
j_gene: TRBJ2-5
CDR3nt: TGTGCCAGCAGCCTCGCCAGGGGGACCCAGTACTTC
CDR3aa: CASSLARGTQYF

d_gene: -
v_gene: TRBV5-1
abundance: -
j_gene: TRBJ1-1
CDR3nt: TGCGCCAGCAGCTTGGACACCGGGACGGGCATTACTGAAACTTTCTTT
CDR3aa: CASSLDTGTGITETFF

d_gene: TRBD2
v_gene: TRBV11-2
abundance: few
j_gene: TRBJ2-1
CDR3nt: TGTGCCAGCAGCTTAAGGGGGGGACTAGGGGCTCAGTATGAGCAGTTCTTC
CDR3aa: CASSLRGGLGAQYEQFF

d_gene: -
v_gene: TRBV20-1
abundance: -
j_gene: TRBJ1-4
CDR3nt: TGCAGTGCTCCAGCCGAAAAACTGTTTTTT
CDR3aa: CSAPAEKLFF

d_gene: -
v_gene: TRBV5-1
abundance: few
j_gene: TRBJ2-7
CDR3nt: TGCGCCAGCAGCTTGGACGGGAGTTTACGCGAGCAGTACTTC
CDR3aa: CASSLDGSLREQYF

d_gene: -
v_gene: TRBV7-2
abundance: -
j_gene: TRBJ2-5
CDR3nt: TGTGCCAGCGGGGGGGCCAGGGGGCCCCAAGAGACCCAGTACTTC
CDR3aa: CASGGARGPQETQYF

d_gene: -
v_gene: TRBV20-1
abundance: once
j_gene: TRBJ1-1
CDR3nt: TGCAGTGCTCCCCCTTATTTGGGGGACACTGAAGCTTTCTTT
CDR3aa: CSAPPYLGDTEAFF

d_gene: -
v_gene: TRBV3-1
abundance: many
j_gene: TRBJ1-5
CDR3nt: TGTGCCAGCAGCCAACTGGGGCAGCCCCAGCATTTT
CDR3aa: CASSQLGQPQHF

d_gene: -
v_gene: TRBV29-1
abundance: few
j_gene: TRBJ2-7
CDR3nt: TGCAGCGTTGAATCGGGGTCCTACGAGCAGTACTTC
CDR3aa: CSVESGSYEQYF

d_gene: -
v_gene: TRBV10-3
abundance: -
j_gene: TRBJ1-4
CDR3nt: TGTGCCATCAGTGAGAACAGGAATGAAAAACTGTTTTTT
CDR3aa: CAISENRNEKLFF

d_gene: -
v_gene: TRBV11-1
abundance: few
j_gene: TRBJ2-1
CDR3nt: TGTGCCAGCAGCTACAAAAGAAGGGTCTATAATGAGCAGTTCTTC
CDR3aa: CASSYKRRVYNEQFF

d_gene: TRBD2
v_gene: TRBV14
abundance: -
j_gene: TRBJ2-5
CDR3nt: TGTGCCAACAGCCAACGACTAGCGAACCAAGAGACCCAGTACTTC
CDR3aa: CANSQRLANQETQYF

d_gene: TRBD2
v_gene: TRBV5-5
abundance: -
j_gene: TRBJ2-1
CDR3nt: TGTGCCAGCAGCTTGGTGTCCCTAGCGGGGGCCACAGGGGAGCAGTTCTTC
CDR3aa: CASSLVSLAGATGEQFF

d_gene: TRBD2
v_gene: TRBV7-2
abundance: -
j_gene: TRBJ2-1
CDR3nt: TGTGCCAGCAGCCAGGGGAGTAGCGGGAGAATTAAGACCAATGAGCAGTTCTTC
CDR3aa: CASSQGSSGRIKTNEQFF

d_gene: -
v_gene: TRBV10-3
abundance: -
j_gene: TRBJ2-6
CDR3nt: TGTGCCATCAGGGGGAGTGATTCTGGGGCCAACGTCCTGACTTTC
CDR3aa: CAIRGSDSGANVLTF

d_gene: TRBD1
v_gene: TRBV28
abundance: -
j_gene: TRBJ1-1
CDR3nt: TGTGCCAGCGGGGGGACAGGGGCCTTCTGGCCTGAAGCTTTCTTT
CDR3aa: CASGGTGAFWPEAFF

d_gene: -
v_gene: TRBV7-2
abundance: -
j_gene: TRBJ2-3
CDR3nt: TGTGCCAGCACCCACTCGGCGGGGGCACGGGGTACGCAGTATTTT
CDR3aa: CASTHSAGARGTQYF

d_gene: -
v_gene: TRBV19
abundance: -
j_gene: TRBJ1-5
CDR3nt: TGTGCCAGTCGGGACAACCATCAGCCCCAGCATTTT
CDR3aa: CASRDNHQPQHF

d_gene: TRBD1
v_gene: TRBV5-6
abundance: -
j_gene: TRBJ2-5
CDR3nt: TGTGCCAGCAGCTTCCAGGGACAGGGGGTGGTGGAGACCCAGTACTTC
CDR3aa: CASSFQGQGVVETQYF

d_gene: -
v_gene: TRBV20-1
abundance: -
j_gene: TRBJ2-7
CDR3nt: TGCAGTGCTAGAGGCCCGAGCTCCTACGAGCAGTACTTC
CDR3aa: CSARGPSSYEQYF

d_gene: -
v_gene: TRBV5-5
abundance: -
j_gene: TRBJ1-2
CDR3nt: TGTGCCAGCAGCTCCGGGGGGACTCTCCTTGGGGACTACACCTTC
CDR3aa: CASSSGGTLLGDYTF

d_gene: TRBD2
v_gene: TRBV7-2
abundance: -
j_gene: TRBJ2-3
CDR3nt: TGTGCCAGCAGCTTGGGTATGGGACTAGCGTCAGCAGATACGCAGTATTTT
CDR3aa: CASSLGMGLASADTQYF

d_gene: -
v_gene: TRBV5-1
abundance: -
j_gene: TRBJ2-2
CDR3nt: TGCGCCAGCAGCTTGGGGGCTAGCTCCGGGGAGCTGTTTTTT
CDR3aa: CASSLGASSGELFF

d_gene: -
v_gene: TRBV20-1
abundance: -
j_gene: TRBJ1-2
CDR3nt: TGCAGTGCTAGAGGGGGGGCGGCGACCTATGGCTACACCTTC
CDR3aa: CSARGGAATYGYTF

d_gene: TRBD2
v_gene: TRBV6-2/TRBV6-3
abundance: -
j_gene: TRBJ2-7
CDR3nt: TGTGCCAGCAGTTACGATGGGACTACTTCCTACGAGCAGTACTTC
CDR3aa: CASSYDGTTSYEQYF

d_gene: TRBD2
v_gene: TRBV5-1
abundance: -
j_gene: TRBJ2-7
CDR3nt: TGCGCCAGCAGCTCCAGGGAGGGCTCACTCGAGCAGTACTTC
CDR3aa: CASSSREGSLEQYF

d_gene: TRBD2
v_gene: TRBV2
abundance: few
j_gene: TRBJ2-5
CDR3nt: TGTGCCAGCAGTGACTTTCAAACTAGCGGCCAAGAGACCCAGTACTTC
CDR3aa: CASSDFQTSGQETQYF

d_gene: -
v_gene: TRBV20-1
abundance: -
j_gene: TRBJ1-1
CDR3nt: TGCAGTGCTAGAGAGGTCGGGGGCAGGGACACTGAAGCTTTCTTT
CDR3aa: CSAREVGGRDTEAFF

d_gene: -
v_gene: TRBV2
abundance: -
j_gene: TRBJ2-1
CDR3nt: TGTGCCGCATACCCGAAGGACTCCTGGGGCAATGAGCAGTTCTTC
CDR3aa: CAAYPKDSWGNEQFF

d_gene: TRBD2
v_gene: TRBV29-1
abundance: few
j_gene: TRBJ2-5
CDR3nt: TGCAGCGTGGGGCGGGGTCTAGCGGGAGGAAAGACCCAGTACTTC
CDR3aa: CSVGRGLAGGKTQYF

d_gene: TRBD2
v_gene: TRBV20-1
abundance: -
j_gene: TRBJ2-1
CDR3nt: TGCAGTGCTAGAGGCGCGACTAGCTATGAGCAGTTCTTC
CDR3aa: CSARGATSYEQFF

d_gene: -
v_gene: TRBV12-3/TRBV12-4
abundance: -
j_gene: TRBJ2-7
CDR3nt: TGTGCCAGCAGTTTAGTTAGACGGCCCGAGCAGTACTTC
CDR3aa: CASSLVRRPEQYF

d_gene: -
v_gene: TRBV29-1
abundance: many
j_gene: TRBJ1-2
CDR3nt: TGCGCCGATAGGGCCTATGGCTACACCTTC
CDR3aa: CADRAYGYTF

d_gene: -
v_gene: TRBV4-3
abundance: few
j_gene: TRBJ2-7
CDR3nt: TGCGCCAGCAGCCTGGGGGACTCCGACTCCTACGAGCAGTACTTC
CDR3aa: CASSLGDSDSYEQYF

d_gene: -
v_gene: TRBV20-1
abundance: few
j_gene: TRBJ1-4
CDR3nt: TGCAGTGCTAGAGATGATAAGCAGAATGAAAAACTGTTTTTT
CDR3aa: CSARDDKQNEKLFF

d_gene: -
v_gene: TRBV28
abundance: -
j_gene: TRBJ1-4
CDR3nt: TGTGCCAGCAGCCGGGACGGGAATGAAAAACGGTTTTTT
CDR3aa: CASSRDGNEKRFF

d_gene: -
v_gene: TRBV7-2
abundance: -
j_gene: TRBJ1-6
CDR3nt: TGTGCCAGCAGCCTACCCAATAATTCACCCCTCCACTTT
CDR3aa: CASSLPNNSPLHF

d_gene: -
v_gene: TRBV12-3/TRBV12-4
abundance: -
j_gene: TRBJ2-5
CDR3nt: TGTGCCAGCTCACACCGGCGGGGAGAGACCCAGTACTTC
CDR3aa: CASSHRRGETQYF